The sequence of this TCR beta chain was determined in a study of cytomegalovirus exposure and HLA in healthy donors. The CDR3 length is 13 residues. Looked up from germline, CDR1 is SNHLY and CDR2 is FYNNEI. The V end lost 9 bases, the J end lost 4 bases, and 13 bases lay between the germline ends. This clone was found once. Researchers ran the PCR with 60 Vbeta and 13 Jbeta primers. Here immunoSEQ multiplex PCR was the method, and the copy in TCRdb shows in-frame clones only, minus some. The sample carries around 130,000 clones, approximately 85% recorded once. The sample was PBMCs. This sequence originates from a woman aged 30 to 39 in good health and CMV-seropositive. The V and J genes are TRBV2 and TRBJ2-1; D ambiguous. The CDR3 here is CASTPDSYNEQFF. In nucleotides, the CDR3 is TGTGCCAGTACTCCCGACTCTTACAATGAGCAGTTCTTC.